This T cell receptor (beta chain) was found in a study of brain metastases from non-small cell lung cancer. The CDR3 is made up of 15 amino acids. Per the germline V gene, CDR1 is SGHNT and CDR2 is YENEEA. V lost 3 bases to trimming and J lost 0 bases, with 12 bases between them. Clones were read by immunoSEQ multiplex PCR, and TCRdb kept only the in-frame ones, dropping some. The sample has around 1,500 clones, about 81% seen once. The rearrangement links TRBV11-3 to TRBJ2-7; maybe TRBD1 (5 bases). The sample taken for sequencing was primary lung tumor tissue. The sequence derives from a donor aged 40 or over with non-small cell lung cancer. The CDR3 sequence is CASSFGADNSYEQYF. The CDR3 DNA reads TGTGCCAGCAGCTTTGGGGCGGACAACTCCTACGAGCAGTACTTC.